This T cell receptor (beta chain) derives from a study of beta chain features in type 1 diabetes. Study-wide results and limits: Researchers cautioned that cDNA sequencing could over-represent cells with high TCR expression. Healthy donors had naive, central memory and Treg TCRB repertoires that appeared less similar than those seen among patients. Within each of all four CD4+ subsets, Type 1 diabetes patients had TCRB CDR3s that were moderately but significantly shorter. Lower insertion and higher deletion counts appeared at VDJ junctions in type 1 diabetes patients.

V trimming: 6 bases; J trimming: 7 bases; junction bases outside the gene matches: 5. Germline V gives CDR1 LGHNA, CDR2 YNFKEQ. This CDR3 region has 12 residues. This clone was seen a few times. Its specificity is unknown. Expressed TCRB transcripts were sequenced because the isolated RNA had all been reverse transcribed beforehand. Sequenced by immunoSEQ multiplex PCR; TCRdb stores in-frame clones only, minus some. The sample includes some 290,000 clones, about 13% of them seen just once. Sorting produced populations that all topped 98% purity. This receptor was identified in a man aged 30 to 39 with type 1 diabetes. Sequencing was done on a sample of naive CD4+ T cells from blood. The chain employs TRBV4-2 and TRBJ1-2, with 7 positions matching TRBD1. CDR3 bases: TGTGCCAGCAGACAGGGGAATGGTGGCTACACCTTC. It is translated as CASRQGNGGYTF.